The TCR beta chain under discussion was sequenced for a study of long-term antiretroviral therapy in people with HIV. An immunoSEQ assay, version v3.0, was performed at survey level. Each sample had sequencing targeting roughly 35,000-55,000 T-cell genomes. Assay used: immunoSEQ multiplex PCR; TCRdb lists only in-frame clones, some missing. The sample has about 20,000 clones; around 73% are singletons. Study conclusions and caveats: HIV repertoires had narrower CDR3 length ranges than controls. Following ART, diversity rose but still fell short of transplant donor controls.

The CDR3 sequence is 12 residues long. Germline CDR1 and CDR2: SGHTA and FQGNSA. V lost 2 bases to trimming and J lost 14 bases, with 14 bases between them. Worth noting for this clone: Its antigen is unknown.

The United States was where all participants with HIV were treated. The chain joins TRBV7-2 to TRBJ2-3; D not certain. The sequence came from a woman in her fifties or sixties with HIV. The sample was unsorted PBMCs, taken 0.3 years after starting antiretroviral therapy. CDR3 amino acids: CASSLPNREVYF. The DNA of the CDR3 is TGTGCCAGCAGCTTACCCAATCGCGAAGTGTATTTT.